Listed below are T cell receptor beta chains from one sample, sequenced in a study of T cells in Graves' hyperthyroidism and ophthalmopathy. TCRdb reanalysed the multiplex PCR reads using MiXCR and keeps one entry per CDR3 protein. There are more than 500,000 distinct CDR3 sequences in the sample; about half occur only once, and around 20% lies in the top ten. The source material was peripheral blood or thyroid tissue (not recorded which). Receptors were obtained from an adult woman with Graves' disease, either hyperthyroidism or ophthalmopathy (not recorded which). CDR3s include the opening cysteine and the closing phenylalanine or tryptophan. Fields, in order: clone size, J gene, V gene, D gene, CDR3 protein, CDR3 DNA. A D gene is named only where the DNA matches it firmly. Not all rows give a size; the values are once, few, many and, for expanded clones, a class.

>-|TRBJ2-3|TRBV7-8|-
CASSLGALLGTDTQYF
TGTGCCAGCAGCTTAGGTGCGCTACTAGGCACAGATACGCAGTATTTT
>many|TRBJ1-6|TRBV7-8|-
CASSSRGSPGNSPLHF
TGTGCCAGCAGCTCACGAGGGTCGCCCGGAAATTCACCCCTCCACTTT
>-|TRBJ1-6|TRBV10-2|-
CASISTGLSPLHF
TGCGCCAGCATATCCACGGGGTTATCACCCCTCCACTTT
>-|TRBJ2-3|TRBV20-1|-
CSASLSTDTQYF
TGCAGTGCTAGCTTGAGCACAGATACGCAGTATTTT
>many|TRBJ1-6|TRBV20-1|-
CSAPGSQYSPLHF
TGCAGTGCCCCCGGGTCCCAATATTCACCCCTCCACTTT
>-|TRBJ2-6|TRBV2|-
CASSVNGANVLTF
TGTGCCAGCAGTGTGAACGGAGCTAACGTCCTGACTTTC
>many|TRBJ2-7|TRBV7-3|-
CASSLSGAGEQYF
TGTGCCAGCAGCTTGAGCGGCGCGGGGGAGCAGTACTTC
>-|TRBJ1-5|TRBV6-4|-
CASRRQEHQHF
TGTGCCAGCAGGAGGCAAGAGCACCAGCATTTT
>few|TRBJ2-7|TRBV2|-
CASSEGGEWYEQYF
TGTGCCAGCAGTGAGGGGGGAGAGTGGTACGAGCAGTACTTC
>few|TRBJ1-2|TRBV7-9|-
CASSDRDTASYGYTF
TGTGCCAGCAGTGACCGGGACACGGCGTCCTATGGCTACACCTTC